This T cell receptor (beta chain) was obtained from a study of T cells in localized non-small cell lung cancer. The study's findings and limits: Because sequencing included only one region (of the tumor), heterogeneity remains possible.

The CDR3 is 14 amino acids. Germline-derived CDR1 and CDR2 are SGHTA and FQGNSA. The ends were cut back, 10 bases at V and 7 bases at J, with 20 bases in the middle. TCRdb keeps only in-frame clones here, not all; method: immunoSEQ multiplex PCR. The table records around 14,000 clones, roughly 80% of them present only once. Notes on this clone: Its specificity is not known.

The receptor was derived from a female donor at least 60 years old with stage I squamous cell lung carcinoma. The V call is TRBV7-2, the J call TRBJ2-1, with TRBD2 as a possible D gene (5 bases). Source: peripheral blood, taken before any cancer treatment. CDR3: CATGSSRPRNEQFF. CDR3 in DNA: TGTGCCACGGGGTCTAGCAGGCCTAGAAATGAGCAGTTCTTC.